These 19 T cell receptor beta chains came from one sample sequenced in a study of T cells in Graves' hyperthyroidism and ophthalmopathy. Researchers took RNA transcripts and amplified the TCR beta CDR3 regions from them. The HTBI primer set drove a first-round RT-PCR of the TCR CDR3. TCRdb re-called the multiplex PCR reads with MiXCR, one entry per CDR3 protein. The table shows 660,000 or so distinct CDR3 sequences, with about a fifth occurring only once. Sequenced: blood. The receptors originated from a man aged 30-40 years with Graves' ophthalmopathy.

V and J are TRBV7-2 and TRBJ2-7, with D unresolved. Germline V gene lookup returns CDR1 SGHTA and CDR2 FQGNSA. The CDR3 extends over 12 amino acids. V was clipped by 5 bases and J by 4 bases, with 9 bases between them. The CDR3 DNA reads TGTGCCAGCAGCCCATCGGTTTACGAGCAGTACTTC. It encodes CASSPSVYEQYF.

This clonotype was seen only a few times. This chain links TRBV5-1 with TRBJ2-6; TRBD1 matches at 8 bases. With V trimmed by 9 bases and J by 4 bases, 6 bases remained unmatched. Germline CDR1 reads SGHRS; CDR2 reads YFSETQ. This CDR3 has 14 residues. In DNA, the CDR3 is TGCGCCACAAAGACAGGGGTAGGGGCCAACGTCCTGACTTTC. This gives the protein CATKTGVGANVLTF.

This clonotype was recorded a few times. The chain is built from TRBV29-1 and TRBJ1-6, with 7 bases lining up with TRBD1. Germline V lookup: CDR1 SQVTM, CDR2 ANQGSEA. V shed 6 bases, J shed 10 bases, and the junction held 9 bases outside the gene matches. The CDR3 covers 13 residues. CDR3 coding DNA: TGCAGCGTGGCTACAGGGGACGGCTCACCCCTCCACTTT. Its protein product is CSVATGDGSPLHF. The entire variable domain, with the rest obtained from reference TRBV29-1 and TRBJ1-6, is as follows: SAVISQKPSRDICQRGTSLTIQCQVDSQVTMMFWYRQQPGQSLTLIATANQGSEATYESGFVIDKFPISRPNLTFSTLTVSNMSPEDSSIYLCSVATGDGSPLHFGNGTRLTVT.

This clonotype was counted ten times or more. The J gene is TRBJ2-3, the V gene TRBV7-9; 11 nucleotides align to TRBD2. CDR1 is SEHNR and CDR2 is FQNEAQ in the germline V gene (reference sequence). This CDR3 has 17 residues. V was clipped by 3 bases and J by 0 bases; unmatched bases: 5. CDR3 nucleotides: TGTGCCAGCAGCTTTGGGACTAGCGGCAAAAGCACAGATACGCAGTATTTT. As protein: CASSFGTSGKSTDTQYF.

This clonotype was detected only a few times. The V call is TRBV4-3, the J call TRBJ2-2; TRBD1 matches 7 bases. CDR1 is LGHNA and CDR2 is YSLEER in the germline V gene. The CDR3 runs 16 residues. The V gene end was trimmed by 1 base and the J gene end by 0 bases; junction bases not matched to a gene: 2. In DNA, the CDR3 is TGCGCCAGCAGCCAAGGAGGGGGCCCGAACACCGGGGAGCTGTTTTTT. It specifies CASSQGGGPNTGELFF.

This clonotype showed up just a few times. V and J are TRBV30 and TRBJ2-1; TRBD2 matches at 13 bases. The V segment lost 1 base and the J segment 7 bases; nucleotides outside the gene matches: 7. CDR1 is GTSNPN and CDR2 is SVGIG in the germline V gene (reference sequence). CDR3 size: 16 residues. The DNA of the CDR3 is TGTGCCTGGAGTGACCCGACTAGCGGGAGGAGGAATGAGCAGTTCTTC. Protein sequence: CAWSDPTSGRRNEQFF.

The table lists this clonotype with many counts. A read error may produce the germline difference seen at one junction end. The chain links TRBV3-1 to TRBJ1-1; D unresolved. The CDR3 consists of 11 residues. Per germline, CDR1 LGHDT and CDR2 YNNKEL (reference sequence). In DNA, the CDR3 is TGTGCCAGCAGCCAAGGAGGGAATCTTATCTTT. Protein sequence: CASSQGGNLIF.

The V gene is TRBV2, the J gene TRBJ2-3, with D maybe TRBD2 (5 bases). CDR1 is SNHLY, CDR2 FYNNEI, per germline. The CDR3 length is 18 residues. V was trimmed by 6 bases and J by 3 bases, leaving 25 bases between them. CDR3 DNA sequence: TGTGCCAGCAGCTCAGCGGCAGGAGGATTGGATGTTACAGATACGCAGTATTTT. Its protein product is CASSSAAGGLDVTDTQYF.

This clonotype was observed a few times. This chain uses TRBV6-1 with TRBJ2-1; TRBD2 agrees at 9 bases. CDR1 is MNHNS and CDR2 is SASEGT in the germline V gene. J gave up 6 bases and V 5 bases, and 8 bases lay outside the gene matches. CDR3 length: 15 amino acids. The DNA for the CDR3 is TGTGCCAGCAGTTCGACTAGCGGAGGGGTCAATGAGCAGTTCTTC. Protein: CASSSTSGGVNEQFF.

There are a few counts of this clonotype. The chain combines TRBV6-1 with TRBJ2-5; possible D gene TRBD2, 7 bases. The CDR3 totals 14 residues. The germline CDR1 and CDR2 sequences are MNHNS and SASEGT. V lost 2 bases, J lost 6 bases, and 13 bases lay in between. The CDR3 nucleotides are TGTGCCAGCAGTGAAACTGGGGGGGGGCAGACCCAGTACTTC. Residues: CASSETGGGQTQYF.

This clonotype was picked up a small number of times. The chain carries TRBV29-1 and TRBJ1-2; D uncertain. Germline V gene sequence: CDR1 SQVTM, CDR2 ANQGSEA. V lost 7 bases and J lost 3, with 9 bases in between. The length of the CDR3 is 11 residues. The CDR3 here is CSADGYYGYTF. CDR3 bases: TGCAGCGCTGATGGGTACTATGGCTACACCTTC. The variable domain in full, with the rest retrieved from reference TRBV29-1 and TRBJ1-2, is SAVISQKPSRDICQRGTSLTIQCQVDSQVTMMFWYRQQPGQSLTLIATANQGSEATYESGFVIDKFPISRPNLTFSTLTVSNMSPEDSSIYLCSADGYYGYTFGSGTRLTVV.

This clonotype has ten or more counts. DNA for the CDR3: TGCAGTGCTACGGGGGGGAGGCCGGGTGGAGATACGCAGTATTTT. Translation: CSATGGRPGGDTQYF. This chain links TRBV20-1 with TRBJ2-3; TRBD2 matches at 8 bases. Looked up from germline, CDR1 is DFQATT and CDR2 is SNEGSKA (reference sequence). The CDR3 spans 15 residues. V shed 4 bases, J shed 5 bases, and the junction held 11 bases outside the gene matches.

The J gene is TRBJ1-6, the V gene TRBV4-1, with D possibly being TRBD1 (5 bases). The length of the CDR3 is 14 residues. The V end lost 0 bases, the J end lost 10 bases, and 10 bases lay between the germline ends. Germline-derived CDR1 and CDR2 are MGHRA and YSYEKL. The CDR3 DNA follows: TGCGCCAGCAGCCAAGAACAGGAAGGGTCACCCCTCCACTTT. It encodes CASSQEQEGSPLHF.

This chain connects TRBV18 to TRBJ1-1, with TRBD1 matching over 12 bases. The CDR3 is made up of 16 amino acids. V was clipped by 5 bases and J by 4 bases; unmatched bases: 8. Germline-derived CDR1 and CDR2 are KGHSH and LQKENI. The CDR3 is CASSRGQGAGGTEAFF. The CDR3 bases are TGTGCCAGCTCAAGGGGACAGGGGGCTGGGGGCACTGAAGCTTTCTTT.

The V and J genes are TRBV3-1 and TRBJ2-3, with a weak D call TRBD2 (6 bases). Germline V gene data show CDR1 as LGHDT and CDR2 as YNNKEL (reference sequence). The CDR3 totals 15 residues. The V gene lost 8 bases and the J gene lost 2 bases, with 17 bases spanning the gap. This CDR3 reads CASGRGGTTTDTQYF. DNA for the CDR3: TGTGCCAGCGGCCGCGGCGGGACGACCACAGATACGCAGTATTTT.

At least ten counts were recorded for this clonotype. This chain uses TRBV2 with TRBJ1-1; no clear D. The CDR3 is made up of 13 amino acids. CDR1 and CDR2 from the germline V gene are SNHLY and FYNNEI. Trimming shortened V by 7 bases and J by 0 bases, and 9 bases separated the two germline ends. CDR3 protein: CASIGEMNTEAFF. DNA for the CDR3: TGTGCCAGCATCGGAGAAATGAACACTGAAGCTTTCTTT.

This clonotype was seen more than once but under ten times. V usage is TRBV5-1 and J usage is TRBJ2-4, with D tentatively TRBD2 (5 bases). This CDR3 has 16 residues. Germline CDR1 SGHRS, CDR2 YFSETQ. V shed 2 bases and J shed 0 bases, with 12 bases lying between them. CDR3 amino acids: CASSFSGVIAKNIQYF. CDR3 sequence (DNA): TGCGCCAGCAGCTTTTCCGGGGTAATAGCCAAAAACATTCAGTACTTC.

This clonotype was detected only a few times. The rearrangement uses TRBV5-8 and TRBJ2-1; 10 bases align to TRBD2. This CDR3 has 20 residues. After removal of 0 bases from V and 3 bases from J, the junction contained 15 bases not matched to a gene. Per the germline V gene, CDR1 is SGHTS and CDR2 is YDEGEE. Written as DNA, the CDR3 is TGTGCCAGCAGCTTGGGCCCCGGGACTAGCGTCAAATTTAGCTACAATGAGCAGTTCTTC. Amino acids: CASSLGPGTSVKFSYNEQFF. The full variable domain, its missing parts supplied by reference TRBV5-8 and TRBJ2-1, is EAGVTQSPTHLIKTRGQQATLRCSPISGHTSVYWYQQALGLGLQFLLWYDEGEERNRGNFPPRFSGRQFPNYSSELNVNALELEDSALYLCASSLGPGTSVKFSYNEQFFGPGTRLTVL.

The chain joins TRBV27 to TRBJ2-2; D is perhaps TRBD1 or TRBD2 (5 bases each). The CDR3 sequence is 15 residues long. Germline V gene data show CDR1 as MNHEY and CDR2 as SMNVEV (reference sequence). Trimming left V 8 bases short and J 5 bases short, with 18 bases between. The CDR3 DNA is TGTGCCAGCCGCTCGGGACGGAGCATAACCGGGGAGCTGTTTTTT. It specifies CASRSGRSITGELFF.